One sample yielded the 31 T cell receptor beta chains listed below, sequenced in a study of shared clonotypes between healthy human individuals. Profiled with immunoSEQ multiplex PCR; TCRdb holds only in-frame clones, not every one. The sample includes about 870,000 clones, 80% to 95% of them seen just once. Positively selected for CCR7, the CD45RO-negative cells used as naive CD8 cells excluded terminally differentiated effector memory CD45RA+ cells. The sample taken for sequencing was naive CD8+ T cells sorted from blood. Receptors originate from a man aged 25 to 45 in good health.

The V call is TRBV7-6, the J call TRBJ1-4, with 9 bases aligning to TRBD1. The CDR3 extends over 15 amino acids. Germline V lookup: CDR1 SGHVS, CDR2 FNYEAQ. The trim removed 5 bases at V and 4 bases at J, leaving 5 bases unmatched. CDR3 sequence (DNA): TGTGCCAGCAGCACCTGGACAGGGGATAATGAAAAACTGTTTTTT. Translated, it gives CASSTWTGDNEKLFF.

This sequence joins TRBV2 and TRBJ2-6, with 8 bases identical to TRBD1. V shed 10 bases and J 4 bases; nucleotides not matched to a gene: 15. The CDR3 is 17 amino acids. CDR1 is SNHLY, CDR2 FYNNEI, per germline. The DNA of the CDR3 is TGTGCCACACGGACCAGACAGGGGTTAGACGGGGCCAACGTCCTGACTTTC. Protein product: CATRTRQGLDGANVLTF.

J is TRBJ2-7 and V is TRBV5-1, with D hard to call. The CDR3 covers 14 residues. The germline CDR1 and CDR2 sequences are SGHRS and YFSETQ. V shed 0 bases and J shed 3 bases, with 10 bases lying between them. The CDR3 DNA sequence: TGCGCCAGCAGCTTGGCATCGAACAGCTACGAGCAGTACTTC. It codes for CASSLASNSYEQYF.

The sample holds one count of this clone. The chain is built from TRBV5-3 and TRBJ2-1, with 13 bases fitting TRBD2. TRBV5-3 counts as an open reading frame of uncertain function. The length of the CDR3 is 15 residues. V lost 4 bases to trimming and J lost 8 bases; unmatched junction nucleotides: 6. In DNA, the CDR3 is TGTGCCAGAAGCCCAGGACTAGCGGGAGTCCATGAGCAGTTCTTC. Translation gives CARSPGLAGVHEQFF.

The chain recombines TRBV5-1 with TRBJ2-5; D is ambiguous. Germline loops: CDR1 SGHRS, CDR2 YFSETQ. This CDR3 is 16 amino acids long. The V gene lost 4 bases and the J gene lost 6 bases, with 22 bases spanning the gap. CDR3 bases: TGCGCCAGCAGCATAATTCCGGGCCCTAAGAACCAGACCCAGTACTTC. Translation gives CASSIIPGPKNQTQYF.

This chain uses TRBV21-1 with TRBJ1-4; whether TRBD1, the table's D call, matches the DNA was not checked. TRBV21-1 is a known pseudogene. This CDR3 is 14 amino acids long. The CDR3 DNA reads as TGTGCCAGCAGCAAAACGACAGTTAATGAAAAACTGTTTTTT. Its protein product is CASSKTTVNEKLFF.

The chain couples TRBV7-2 to TRBJ1-1, with D uncertain. Trimming removed 1 base from V and 4 bases from J, with 4 bases in between. Germline V gene lookup returns CDR1 SGHTA and CDR2 FQGNSA. The CDR3 is made up of 12 amino acids. The CDR3 protein is CASSLDLTEAFF. CDR3 sequence (DNA): TGTGCCAGCAGCTTAGACCTCACTGAAGCTTTCTTT.

Only one count was recorded for this clone. The chain joins TRBV11-2 to TRBJ2-1; 11 bases agree with TRBD2. Germline lookup yields CDR1 SGHAT and CDR2 FQNNGV. V gave up 0 bases and J gave up 5 bases; unmatched junction bases: 3. The CDR3 consists of 16 residues. The CDR3 nucleotides read TGTGCCAGCAGCTTAGAGCTAGCGGGAGGCGACAATGAGCAGTTCTTC. This codes for CASSLELAGGDNEQFF.

This chain links TRBV7-8 with TRBJ2-5, with a tentative D call TRBD1 (8 bases). Per the germline V gene, CDR1 is SGHVS and CDR2 is FQNEAQ. Deletions cut 1 base from V and 2 bases from J, with 17 bases between. The CDR3 length is 17 residues. CDR3 in DNA: TGTGCCAGCAGCTTAGAAGTACAGGGGGGGGGACAAGAGACCCAGTACTTC. Translating gives CASSLEVQGGGQETQYF.

The chain has TRBV5-8 and TRBJ2-7, with D unclear. From germline, CDR1 is SGHTS and CDR2 YDEGEE. Trimming left V 5 bases short and J 2 bases short, with 17 bases between. The length of the CDR3 is 15 residues. CDR3 protein: CASRGGPTEPYEQYF. The CDR3 bases are TGTGCCAGCAGGGGTGGGCCGACCGAACCCTACGAGCAGTACTTC.

The chain combines TRBV29-1 with TRBJ2-3; the match to TRBD1 covers 7 bases. The CDR3 consists of 13 residues. CDR1 and CDR2 from the germline V gene are SQVTM and ANQGSEA. V lost 3 bases, J lost 3 bases, and 3 bases stayed unmatched. CDR3 in DNA: TGCAGCGTTGAGACAGGGCGTACAGATACGCAGTATTTT. Its translation is CSVETGRTDTQYF.

Comments on this clone: The identical CDR3 is also encoded by other nucleotide sequences in the sample. The V and J genes are TRBV6-5 and TRBJ1-1; weak D call: TRBD1 (6 bases). Germline V gene lookup returns CDR1 MNHEY and CDR2 SVGAGI. The CDR3 has 13 amino acids. V was trimmed by 0 bases and J by 5 bases, leaving 7 bases between them. CDR3 in amino acids: CASSYSGGTEAFF. The CDR3 bases are TGTGCCAGCAGTTACTCAGGGGGGACTGAAGCTTTCTTT.

The chain uses TRBV6-6 and TRBJ2-7; 7 bases are shared with TRBD1. This CDR3 spans 13 amino acids. Germline V CDR1 and CDR2: MNHNY, SVGAGI (reference sequence). Germline trimming cut 5 bases from V and 4 bases from J; bases unmatched to any gene: 5. The CDR3 loop reads CASSPGQLYEQYF. Here the CDR3 DNA reads TGTGCCAGCAGTCCGGGACAGTTATACGAGCAGTACTTC.

Concerning this clone: This CDR3 is also generated by other DNA sequences in the sample. V gene TRBV27 combines with J gene TRBJ2-7; D unresolved. The CDR3 has 13 amino acids. CDR1 and CDR2 from the germline V gene are MNHEY and SMNVEV (reference sequence). V was clipped by 4 bases and J by 0 bases, with 7 bases between them. CDR3 loop: CASSYPGSYEQYF. As DNA, the CDR3 is TGTGCCAGCAGTTATCCGGGCTCCTACGAGCAGTACTTC.

The chain is built from TRBV7-3 and TRBJ2-7; D is tentatively TRBD1 or TRBD2 (5 bases each). V was clipped by 5 bases and J by 9 bases, with 5 bases between them. CDR1 is SGHTA and CDR2 is FQGTGA in the germline V gene. This CDR3 has 9 residues. As DNA, the CDR3 is TGTGCCAGCAGCGGGGGGCAGTACTTC. Protein sequence: CASSGGQYF. Together with reference TRBV7-3 and TRBJ2-7, the CDR3 gives the full variable domain: GAGVSQTPSNKVTEKGKYVELRCDPISGHTALYWYRQSLGQGPEFLIYFQGTGAADDSGLPNDRFFAVRPEGSVSTLKIQRTERGDSAVYLCASSGGQYFGPGTRLTVT.

The rearrangement joins TRBV28 to TRBJ1-1; D ambiguous. The ends were cut back, 10 bases at V and 2 bases at J, with 5 bases in the middle. The germline V gene has CDR1 MDHEN and CDR2 SYDVKM. This CDR3 has 10 residues. CDR3 region: CATSNTEAFF. CDR3 coding DNA: TGTGCCACCTCCAACACTGAAGCTTTCTTT.

The chain combines TRBV27 with TRBJ2-5; 8 bases map to TRBD2. After removal of 3 bases from V and 5 bases from J, the junction contained 5 bases not matched to a gene. This CDR3 comprises 14 residues. The germline gives CDR1 MNHEY, CDR2 SMNVEV (reference sequence). The CDR3 coding sequence is TGTGCCAGCAGTTTCGGGGGGGAAACTGAGACCCAGTACTTC. Its protein product is CASSFGGETETQYF.

A remark on this clone: Sequence at one end of the junction differs from germline and may be a read error. The rearrangement uses TRBV25-1 and TRBJ2-7, with 8 bases matching TRBD1. The CDR3 loop spans 18 amino acids. CDR1 MGHDK and CDR2 SYGVNS come from the germline V gene. CDR3 loop: CASSRDRPNVCYEGERYF. The DNA for the CDR3 is TGTGCCAGCAGCAGGGACAGGCCGAACGTGTGCTATGAGGGTGAGCGGTACTTC.

CDR3: CASSVKSAYEQYF. CDR3 in DNA: TGTGCCAGCAGCGTAAAGAGTGCCTACGAGCAGTACTTC. V and J are TRBV9 and TRBJ2-7; D unclear. The V gene lost 1 base and the J gene lost 2 bases, with 7 bases spanning the gap. CDR1 is SGDLS and CDR2 is YYNGEE in the germline V gene. This CDR3 is built from 13 residues.

This clone was observed a single time. The chain is built from TRBV2 and TRBJ2-7, with 8 bases aligning to TRBD1. The length of the CDR3 is 14 residues. With V trimmed by 10 bases and J by 3 bases, 11 bases remained unmatched. Germline CDR1 is SNHLY and CDR2 is FYNNEI. The CDR3 loop reads CAIDLGTGSYEQYF. The CDR3 bases are TGTGCCATCGACTTGGGGACAGGAAGCTACGAGCAGTACTTC.

The rearrangement uses TRBV6-6 and TRBJ2-1; D not resolved. V was clipped by 5 bases and J by 6 bases, with 20 bases between them. Looked up from germline, CDR1 is MNHNY and CDR2 is SVGAGI (reference sequence). The CDR3 has 16 residues. DNA for the CDR3: TGTGCCAGCAGTCACCTTAATTGGCCTAGTATCAATGAGCAGTTCTTC. Amino acids: CASSHLNWPSINEQFF.

The chain carries TRBV9 and TRBJ2-1, with D possibly TRBD2 on 6 matching bases. The CDR3 covers 17 residues. Germline loops: CDR1 SGDLS, CDR2 YYNGEE. V was shortened by 0 bases and J by 9 bases, with 22 bases between the two germline ends. The CDR3 is CASSVEDVAGPGIEQFF. The CDR3, as DNA: TGTGCCAGCAGCGTAGAAGACGTGGCGGGGCCCGGGATTGAGCAGTTCTTC.

This clone is a singleton in its sample. The chain couples TRBV4-1 to TRBJ2-4; no firm D call. The CDR3 is 17 residues long. The ends were cut back, 3 bases at V and 1 base at J, with 16 bases in the middle. From germline, CDR1 is MGHRA and CDR2 YSYEKL. CDR3 residues: CASSHFSAPSAKNIQYF. CDR3 DNA: TGCGCCAGCAGCCACTTCAGCGCCCCCTCGGCCAAAAACATTCAGTACTTC.

The CDR3 region is CASSQIGELFF. For the CDR3, the DNA is TGCGCCAGCAGCCAAATCGGGGAGCTGTTTTTT. The V gene is TRBV4-1, the J gene TRBJ2-2; D remains ambiguous. V gave up 2 bases and J gave up 7 bases, with 2 bases separating them. Per germline, CDR1 MGHRA and CDR2 YSYEKL. This CDR3 has 11 amino acids.

The chain couples TRBV9 to TRBJ1-2; TRBD1 aligns across 7 bases. Unmatched junction bases numbered 2, after V lost 4 bases and J lost 8 bases. In germline, CDR1 is SGDLS, CDR2 YYNGEE. The CDR3 length is 11 residues. The CDR3 region is CASSTTGGYTF. CDR3 DNA sequence: TGTGCCAGCAGCACGACAGGGGGCTACACCTTC. Full variable domain (rest looked up from reference TRBV9 and TRBJ1-2): DSGVTQTPKHLITATGQRVTLRCSPRSGDLSVYWYQQSLDQGLQFLIQYYNGEERAKGNILERFSAQQFPDLHSELNLSSLELGDSALYFCASSTTGGYTFGSGTRLTVV.

This chain connects TRBV15 to TRBJ2-7, with TRBD1 matching over 7 bases. The CDR3 covers 13 residues. After removal of 1 base from V and 6 bases from J, the junction contained 3 bases not matched to a gene. From germline, CDR1 is LNHNV and CDR2 YYDKDF (reference sequence). The CDR3 sequence is CATSRVRTGEQYF. The CDR3 DNA reads as TGTGCCACCAGCAGAGTTCGGACAGGCGAGCAGTACTTC. Complete variable domain (other parts from reference TRBV15 and TRBJ2-7): DAMVIQNPRYQVTQFGKPVTLSCSQTLNHNVMYWYQQKSSQAPKLLFHYYDKDFNNEADTPDNFQSRRPNTSFCFLDIRSPGLGDTAMYLCATSRVRTGEQYFGPGTRLTVT.

The chain combines TRBV11-2 with TRBJ2-7; D gene uncertain. The CDR3 runs 12 residues. V shed 4 bases and J shed 3 bases, with 7 bases lying between them. The V gene's germline CDR1 is SGHAT and CDR2 FQNNGV. CDR3 region: CASSSNGYEQYF. CDR3 DNA: TGTGCCAGCAGCTCCAATGGCTACGAGCAGTACTTC. Using reference TRBV11-2 and TRBJ2-7 for the parts outside the CDR3, the full variable domain is EAGVAQSPRYKIIEKRQSVAFWCNPISGHATLYWYQQILGQGPKLLIQFQNNGVVDDSQLPKDRFSAERLKGVDSTLKIQPAKLEDSAVYLCASSSNGYEQYFGPGTRLTVT.

The chain couples TRBV6-5 to TRBJ2-7; no clear D gene. Looked up from germline, CDR1 is MNHEY and CDR2 is SVGAGI. This CDR3 comprises 11 residues. The V end lost 5 bases, the J end lost 7 bases, and 9 bases lay between the germline ends. In DNA form, the CDR3 reads TGTGCCAGCAGTCATGCCCTGGAGCAGTACTTC. Amino acids: CASSHALEQYF.

The V and J genes are TRBV28 and TRBJ2-7; 8 bases align to TRBD1. Germline V gives CDR1 MDHEN, CDR2 SYDVKM. V lost 5 bases and J lost 1; bases outside the gene matches: 7. CDR3 size: 15 residues. CDR3 sequence: CASSKTGDISYEQYF. The CDR3 coding sequence is TGTGCCAGCAGTAAGACAGGGGACATTTCCTACGAGCAGTACTTC.

CDR3 DNA: TGTGCCCTTGGGGAGAGCCACGAGCAGTACTTC. It codes for CALGESHEQYF. The chain carries TRBV30 and TRBJ2-7, with D perhaps matching TRBD2 (5 bases). This CDR3 is built from 11 residues. Germline V gene sequence: CDR1 GTSNPN, CDR2 SVGIG (reference sequence). Trimming pared 8 bases from V and 5 bases from J, leaving 13 bases between.

The chain employs TRBV27 and TRBJ2-1; TRBD2 matches at 8 bases. CDR3 size: 14 residues. Unmatched junction bases numbered 5, after V lost 6 bases and J lost 4 bases. Germline CDR1 and CDR2: MNHEY and SMNVEV (reference sequence). The CDR3 DNA follows: TGTGCCAGCAGGATAGCGGGAAATTACAATGAGCAGTTCTTC. Translating it yields CASRIAGNYNEQFF.